This TCR beta chain appears in the sequencing data of a study of shared clonotypes between healthy human individuals. The assay was carried out at the deep level. TCRdb keeps only in-frame clones here, not all; method: immunoSEQ multiplex PCR. The sample lists 2.3 million or so clones, over 85% occurring once. Study observations and caveats: The sharing of about 5% of naive CD4 clonotypes was seen across a few donors. An effect of sequencing depth on clonotype sharing among donors was expected. Rarefaction showed sorted-subset sequencing was incomplete despite large depth.

V lost 5 bases, J lost 3 bases, and 3 bases stayed unmatched. The CDR3 length is 14 residues. Germline loops: CDR1 SGHVS, CDR2 FQNEAQ. Concerning this clone itself: Its antigen is not identified. The sample contains more than one DNA sequence encoding this CDR3.

Sequenced: naive CD4+ T cells from PBMCs. As for subset: CD45RA+ positively selected. V usage is TRBV7-8 and J usage is TRBJ2-5; 10 bases line up with TRBD1. The sequence was collected from a man aged 18 to 29 in good health. Some clones in this sample may be carry-over from other donors' samples. The CDR3 coding sequence is TGTGCCAGCAGCCGGGGACAGGGGAAAGAGACCCAGTACTTC. Amino acids: CASSRGQGKETQYF.